Listed here are 12 T cell receptor beta chains from one sample, sequenced in a study of identical twins. One entry per CDR3 protein, called by TCRdb with MiXCR from the 5' RACE reads. This sample yields 500,000 to 550,000 distinct CDR3 sequences, of which around 20% are seen a single time; about 0.91% belongs to the top ten. The sample was also reused in another study, on T cells expressing NK-cell markers.

The sample taken for sequencing was CD4+ T cells sorted from blood. These receptors were obtained from a young woman in good health.

This clonotype was observed a handful of times. The V call is TRBV5-5, the J call TRBJ1-3, with D hard to call. There are 15 residues in the CDR3. Deletions cut 4 bases from V and 1 base from J, with 12 bases between. Germline CDR1 reads SGHKS; CDR2 reads YYEKEE (reference sequence). The CDR3 protein is CASSLNWGSGNTIYF. The CDR3 DNA reads TGTGCCAGCAGCCTGAATTGGGGATCTGGAAACACCATATATTTT.

About this clonotype: The germline gene is not matched at one end of the junction; a read error may be the cause. The rearrangement uses TRBV6-5 and TRBJ2-4; the match to TRBD2 covers 14 bases. Germline loops: CDR1 MNHEY, CDR2 SVGAGI. The CDR3 has 16 residues. The CDR3 is CASSWGLAGAQNIQYF. DNA of the CDR3: TGTGCCAGCAGTTGGGGACTAGCGGGAGCCCAAAACATTCAGTACTTC.

There are a few counts of this clonotype. The CDR3 here is CASSWTGPNEQFF. Written as DNA, the CDR3 is TGTGCCAGCAGTTGGACAGGGCCGAATGAGCAGTTCTTC. The V gene is TRBV6-5, the J gene TRBJ2-1; 8 nucleotides align to TRBD1. The germline V gene has CDR1 MNHEY and CDR2 SVGAGI. The length of the CDR3 is 13 residues. V lost 4 bases to trimming and J lost 7 bases; unmatched junction nucleotides: 3.

The V call is TRBV5-6, the J call TRBJ2-7; the match to TRBD2 covers 11 bases. Losses at the gene ends were 5 bases for V and 4 bases for J; bases not matched to a gene: 8. The CDR3 loop spans 15 amino acids. Germline lookup yields CDR1 SGHDT and CDR2 YYEEEE. This chain's CDR3 is CASRLLAGENYEQYF. As DNA, the CDR3 is TGTGCCAGCAGACTACTAGCGGGAGAGAATTACGAGCAGTACTTC.

The chain uses TRBV7-8 and TRBJ1-5; no clear D gene. Trimming shortened V by 2 bases and J by 9 bases, and 23 bases separated the two germline ends. The germline gives CDR1 SGHVS, CDR2 FQNEAQ. CDR3 length: 17 amino acids. The CDR3: CASSLHRLVQTYRPQHF. CDR3 nucleotide sequence: TGTGCCAGCAGCTTACACCGCCTGGTCCAAACGTACAGGCCCCAGCATTTT.

The V gene is TRBV9, the J gene TRBJ1-2, with D perhaps matching TRBD1 (5 bases). Germline CDR1 is SGDLS and CDR2 is YYNGEE. There are 16 residues in the CDR3. V dropped 4 bases and J dropped 2 bases, with 18 bases sitting between them. The CDR3 DNA is TGTGCCAGCAGCCCGACGCCCGGAGGGACCAACTATGGCTACACCTTC. Translated, it gives CASSPTPGGTNYGYTF.

This chain uses TRBV4-1 with TRBJ2-1; D may be TRBD1 (6 bases). CDR1 is MGHRA and CDR2 is YSYEKL in the germline V gene. The germline V and J ends were trimmed by 0 bases and 4 bases, with 13 bases remaining between them. CDR3 length: 16 amino acids. The chain's CDR3 is CASSQEPGQPYNEQFF. The CDR3 DNA reads TGCGCCAGCAGCCAAGAGCCAGGACAGCCTTACAATGAGCAGTTCTTC.

This clonotype has just one count. V is TRBV11-3 and J is TRBJ2-3; the D gene is possibly TRBD2 (5 bases). The V end lost 5 bases, the J end lost 3 bases, and 18 bases lay between the germline ends. Germline-derived CDR1 and CDR2 are SGHNT and YENEEA. The CDR3 is made up of 16 amino acids. The CDR3 DNA sequence: TGTGCCAGCAGCCTGCTCCCGAGGGCAAGAACAGATACGCAGTATTTT. Translation: CASSLLPRARTDTQYF.

The V call is TRBV20-1, the J call TRBJ1-2; the match to TRBD1 covers 7 bases. With V trimmed by 4 bases and J by 3 bases, 5 bases remained unmatched. This CDR3 region has 13 residues. CDR1 is DFQATT and CDR2 is SNEGSKA in the germline V gene (reference sequence). This chain's CDR3 is CSANTQGDYGYTF. The CDR3 DNA follows: TGCAGTGCTAACACTCAGGGGGACTATGGCTACACCTTC.

A few counts support this clonotype. The chain couples TRBV20-1 to TRBJ2-1; 9 positions match TRBD2. V shed 2 bases and J 7 bases; nucleotides not matched to a gene: 12. Per the germline V gene, CDR1 is DFQATT and CDR2 is SNEGSKA (reference sequence). The CDR3 extends over 16 amino acids. The DNA of the CDR3 is TGCAGTGCTAGATCCCCGGGCGGGAGGGCCCGAAATGAGCAGTTCTTC. Protein: CSARSPGGRARNEQFF.

This clonotype was seen only a few times. The gene calls are TRBV20-1 and TRBJ2-4; 13 nucleotides align to TRBD2. Germline CDR1 and CDR2: DFQATT and SNEGSKA (reference sequence). The CDR3 extends over 17 amino acids. The V gene end was trimmed by 4 bases and the J gene end by 1 base; junction bases not matched to a gene: 7. The CDR3 region has the DNA TGCAGTGCTATCGGACTAGCGGGAGCAGAGGCCAAAAACATTCAGTACTTC. Residues: CSAIGLAGAEAKNIQYF.

The CDR3 region has the DNA TGTGCCTGGGGACAGGTGGTACGGTACACCTTC. Its translation is CAWGQVVRYTF. The chain recombines TRBV30 with TRBJ1-2, with 7 positions matching TRBD1. This CDR3 region has 11 residues. After removal of 5 bases from V and 11 bases from J, the junction contained 8 bases not matched to a gene. Per germline, CDR1 GTSNPN and CDR2 SVGIG (reference sequence).